This TCR beta chain was sequenced in a study of T cell changes during pregnancy in multiple sclerosis. Clones were sequenced by immunoSEQ multiplex PCR, and TCRdb holds only the in-frame ones, with some missing. The table has under 70,000 clones, under 95% seen once. The CDR3 runs to 18 residues. Germline V lookup: CDR1 SGHTA, CDR2 FQGNSA. With 3 bases clipped from V and 7 bases from J, the junction kept 10 bases outside the gene matches. The TCR was taken from a female donor with multiple sclerosis, enrolled in a pregnancy study. Sequenced here: peripheral blood, sampled in the second trimester of pregnancy. The genes are TRBV7-2 and TRBJ2-1; 15 bases match TRBD2. Here the CDR3 reads CASSFASVGLAGGNEQFF. The CDR3 DNA is TGTGCCAGCAGCTTTGCGTCGGTGGGACTAGCGGGGGGTAATGAGCAGTTCTTC.